Listed below are T cell receptor beta chains from one sample, sequenced in a study of shared clonotypes between healthy human individuals. Sequencing was performed with immunoSEQ multiplex PCR; in TCRdb, only in-frame clones are kept and a portion is missing. The table has 450,000 to 550,000 clones, less than 85% seen once. The material sequenced was PBMCs. Receptors originate from a woman aged 40 to 49 in good health. Some clones in this sample may be carry-over from other donors' samples. Both conserved end residues are part of each CDR3. The order of the fields is J gene, V gene, D gene, clone size, CDR3 DNA, CDR3 protein. A D gene is named only where the DNA matches it firmly. A row's size may be missing; if present it is once, few, many or a size class.

J: TRBJ2-7
V: TRBV5-4
D: TRBD2
size: few
DNA: TGTGCCAGCAGCATGGACCCGACTAGCGGAGCCTACGAGCAGTACTTC
CDR3: CASSMDPTSGAYEQYF

J: TRBJ2-3
V: TRBV5-1
D: .
size: .
DNA: TGCGCCAGCAGCTTGGTACCCACAGATACGCAGTATTTT
CDR3: CASSLVPTDTQYF

J: TRBJ2-1
V: TRBV10-2
D: .
size: .
DNA: TGCGCCAGCAGTAAAGCGCGGCGGGCCGGGTACAATGAGCAGTTCTTC
CDR3: CASSKARRAGYNEQFF

J: TRBJ2-7
V: TRBV6-1
D: TRBD2
size: .
DNA: TGTGCCAGCAGTCCTAGCGGGAGTTCCTCCGAGCAGTACTTC
CDR3: CASSPSGSSSEQYF

J: TRBJ1-2
V: TRBV5-1
D: .
size: .
DNA: TGCGCCAGCAGCTTGGGGGTAGGGGTGGACTATGGCTACACCTTC
CDR3: CASSLGVGVDYGYTF

J: TRBJ2-1
V: TRBV4-2
D: TRBD2
size: .
DNA: TGTGCCAGCAGCCAAGCGGCTAGCGGGAACTATAATGAGCAGTTCTTC
CDR3: CASSQAASGNYNEQFF

J: TRBJ2-5
V: TRBV5-6
D: TRBD2
size: .
DNA: TGTGCCAGCAGCCTACGAGCGGGAGGTCCCGAGACCCAGTACTTC
CDR3: CASSLRAGGPETQYF

J: TRBJ1-2
V: TRBV5-1
D: .
size: .
DNA: TGCGCCAGCAGCTTGGATCGGGGGCGCGACTATGGCTACACCTTC
CDR3: CASSLDRGRDYGYTF

J: TRBJ1-2
V: TRBV6-5
D: .
size: .
DNA: TGTGCCAGCCGCACAGGGAGTGGCTACACCTTC
CDR3: CASRTGSGYTF

J: TRBJ2-1
V: TRBV29-1
D: .
size: once
DNA: TGCAGCGCCCAGTGGGGTCTAGGTAACTATGAGCAGTTCTTC
CDR3: CSAQWGLGNYEQFF

J: TRBJ2-1
V: TRBV7-8
D: .
size: .
DNA: TGTGCCAGCAGCGCACGGGAGAGCTATGAGCAGTTCTTC
CDR3: CASSARESYEQFF

J: TRBJ2-5
V: TRBV7-8
D: TRBD1
size: .
DNA: TGTGCCAGCAGCAGACGGACAGGGGGTGACGAGACCCAGTACTTC
CDR3: CASSRRTGGDETQYF

J: TRBJ2-3
V: TRBV15
D: .
size: once
DNA: TGTGCCACCAGCAGAGACCGGCTAGCAGTTAGCCTAGATACGCAGTATTTT
CDR3: CATSRDRLAVSLDTQYF

J: TRBJ2-3
V: TRBV11-3
D: .
size: many
DNA: TGTGCCAGCAGCCTAGGGGGAACCACAGATACGCAGTATTTT
CDR3: CASSLGGTTDTQYF

J: TRBJ2-7
V: TRBV19
D: .
size: .
DNA: TGTGCCAGTAGCCAGGTATGGGAGGACGAGCAGTACTTC
CDR3: CASSQVWEDEQYF

J: TRBJ2-7
V: TRBV7-8
D: TRBD2
size: .
DNA: TGTGCCAGCAGCTTAGCGAATCTCGGGATGAATGTAGCGGGAGGGAGAGGCTACGAGCAGTACTTC
CDR3: CASSLANLGMNVAGGRGYEQYF

J: TRBJ1-3
V: TRBV19
D: .
size: .
DNA: TGTGCCAGTAGTATTCAGGAGGTCGGAAACACCATATATTTT
CDR3: CASSIQEVGNTIYF

J: TRBJ2-6
V: TRBV10-3
D: .
size: .
DNA: TGTGCCATCAGTGAAGGGCCCTCTGGGGCCAACGTCCTGACTTTC
CDR3: CAISEGPSGANVLTF

J: TRBJ2-7
V: TRBV7-2
D: TRBD1
size: many
DNA: TGTGCCAGCAGCTTTTACAGGGGGACCTACGAGCAGTACTTC
CDR3: CASSFYRGTYEQYF

J: TRBJ2-3
V: TRBV2
D: TRBD1
size: once
DNA: TGTGCCACCCTAAGGGGACAGTCCACAGATACGCAGTATTTT
CDR3: CATLRGQSTDTQYF

J: TRBJ2-7
V: TRBV5-4
D: .
size: .
DNA: TGTGCCAGCCGGTCGGGGGACAGATCCTACGAGCAGTACTTC
CDR3: CASRSGDRSYEQYF

J: TRBJ1-5
V: TRBV28
D: .
size: .
DNA: TGTGCCAGCAGTCCCCACAGGACCAATCAGCCCCAGCATTTT
CDR3: CASSPHRTNQPQHF

J: TRBJ2-5
V: TRBV18
D: .
size: .
DNA: TGTGCCAGCTCACCAGTTTCGGGCGGGGTCGGTCCGGAGACCCAGTACTTC
CDR3: CASSPVSGGVGPETQYF

J: TRBJ2-5
V: TRBV19
D: TRBD2
size: .
DNA: TGTGCCAGTAGTATCGGGCTAGCGGGAGAGACCCAGTACTTC
CDR3: CASSIGLAGETQYF

J: TRBJ2-2
V: TRBV10-2
D: TRBD2
size: .
DNA: TGCGCCACTAGCGGGGAACGAAACACCGGGGAGCTGTTTTTT
CDR3: CATSGERNTGELFF